This TCR beta chain was sequenced in a study of T cells after yellow fever vaccination. Overall study results and limits: Abundant clonotypes (contaminants from the bulk population) could be present in FACS-sorted repertoires.

This clonotype showed up just a few times. Its matching antigen is unknown. V gave up 8 bases and J gave up 2 bases, with 12 bases separating them. The CDR3 has 13 residues. In making TCR cDNA, 5'RACE template switching added a universal primer site and UMIs to it. TCRdb redid the calling of the 5' RACE reads with MiXCR, one entry per CDR3 protein. The table includes approximately 550,000 distinct CDR3 sequences, 15% to 20% detected once. The V call is TRBV12-3 or TRBV12-4, the J call TRBJ2-5; D is perhaps TRBD1 (6 bases). The source was PBMCs, collected 15 days after the yellow fever booster vaccination. The TCR sequence derives from a man aged 25 to 45 who received the YFV17D yellow fever vaccine. The DNA of the CDR3 is TGTGCCAGCTGTCACAGGGCACAAGAGACCCAGTACTTC. It specifies CASCHRAQETQYF.